This T cell receptor (beta chain) was captured in a study of blood T cell repertoires in COVID-19. Trimming shortened V by 7 bases and J by 0 bases, and 7 bases separated the two germline ends. The germline V gene encodes CDR1 SNHLY and CDR2 FYNNEI. The length of the CDR3 is 12 residues. Profiling relied on immunoSEQ multiplex PCR, and the TCRdb table lists in-frame clones only, not all of them. The table records about 330,000 clones, 80% to 90% of them present only once. Each recovered donor of Cohort 3 presented with two negative PCRs, clearance, or symptom resolution. V gene TRBV2 combines with J gene TRBJ2-7; D is undetermined. Sequencing was performed on PBMCs or T cells enriched from blood (not recorded which). The receptor's source is a woman under 30 who had recovered from COVID-19. The CDR3: CASIDNSYEQYF. The CDR3 DNA is TGTGCCAGCATTGACAACTCCTACGAGCAGTACTTC.